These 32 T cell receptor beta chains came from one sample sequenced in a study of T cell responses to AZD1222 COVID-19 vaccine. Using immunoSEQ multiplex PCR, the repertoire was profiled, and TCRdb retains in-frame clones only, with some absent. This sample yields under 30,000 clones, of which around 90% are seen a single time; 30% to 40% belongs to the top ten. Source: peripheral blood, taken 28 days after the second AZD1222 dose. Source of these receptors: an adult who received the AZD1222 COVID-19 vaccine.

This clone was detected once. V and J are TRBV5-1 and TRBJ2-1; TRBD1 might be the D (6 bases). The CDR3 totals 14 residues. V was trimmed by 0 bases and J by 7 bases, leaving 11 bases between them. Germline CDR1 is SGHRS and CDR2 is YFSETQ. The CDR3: CASSLGQGPNEQFF. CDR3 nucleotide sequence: TGCGCCAGCAGCTTGGGTCAGGGGCCGAATGAGCAGTTCTTC.

In DNA form, the CDR3 reads TGTGCCATCAGACAGGATTGGGAGCTGTTTTTT. As protein: CAIRQDWELFF. The chain recombines TRBV10-3 with TRBJ2-2; possible D gene TRBD1, 5 bases. The CDR3 runs to 11 residues. The V gene's germline CDR1 is ENHRY and CDR2 SYGVKD. The V gene lost 6 bases and the J gene lost 9 bases, with 8 bases spanning the gap.

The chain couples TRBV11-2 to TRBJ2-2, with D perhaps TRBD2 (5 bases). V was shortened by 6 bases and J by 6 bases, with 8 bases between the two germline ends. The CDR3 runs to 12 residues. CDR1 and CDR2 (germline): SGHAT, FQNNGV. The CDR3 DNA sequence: TGTGCCAGCAGTTTACTAGCCGGGGAGCTGTTTTTT. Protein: CASSLLAGELFF. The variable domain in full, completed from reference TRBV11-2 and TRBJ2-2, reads EAGVAQSPRYKIIEKRQSVAFWCNPISGHATLYWYQQILGQGPKLLIQFQNNGVVDDSQLPKDRFSAERLKGVDSTLKIQPAKLEDSAVYLCASSLLAGELFFGEGSRLTVL.

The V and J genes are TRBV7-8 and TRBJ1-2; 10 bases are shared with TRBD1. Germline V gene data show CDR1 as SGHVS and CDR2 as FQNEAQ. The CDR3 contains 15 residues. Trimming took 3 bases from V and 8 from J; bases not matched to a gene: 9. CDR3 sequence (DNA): TGTGCCAGCAGCTTCTCGGGACAGGGGCCTGGGGGCTACACCTTC. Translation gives CASSFSGQGPGGYTF.

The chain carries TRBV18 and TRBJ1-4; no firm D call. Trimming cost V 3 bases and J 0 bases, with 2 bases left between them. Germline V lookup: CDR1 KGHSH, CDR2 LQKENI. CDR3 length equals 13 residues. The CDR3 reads CASSPTTNEKLFF. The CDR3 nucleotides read TGTGCCAGCTCACCTACAACTAATGAAAAACTGTTTTTT.

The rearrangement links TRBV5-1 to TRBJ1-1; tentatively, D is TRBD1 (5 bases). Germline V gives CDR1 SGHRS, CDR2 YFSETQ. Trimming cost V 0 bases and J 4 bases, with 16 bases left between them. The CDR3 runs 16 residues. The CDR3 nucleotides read TGCGCCAGCAGCTTGGGAACCAGCCGGGGCGGCACTGAAGCTTTCTTT. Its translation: CASSLGTSRGGTEAFF.

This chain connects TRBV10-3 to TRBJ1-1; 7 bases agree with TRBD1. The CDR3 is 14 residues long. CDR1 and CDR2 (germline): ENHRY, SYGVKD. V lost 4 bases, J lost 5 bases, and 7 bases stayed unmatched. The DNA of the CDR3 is TGTGCCATCAGTGGTCGGCAGGGGGAGACTGAAGCTTTCTTT. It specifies CAISGRQGETEAFF.

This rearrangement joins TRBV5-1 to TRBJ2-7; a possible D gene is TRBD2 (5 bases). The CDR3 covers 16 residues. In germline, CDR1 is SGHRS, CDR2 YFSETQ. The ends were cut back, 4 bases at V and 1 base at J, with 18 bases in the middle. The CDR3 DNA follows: TGCGCCAGCAGCCTGAGTCCGACCGGGATTTCCTACGAGCAGTACTTC. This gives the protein CASSLSPTGISYEQYF.

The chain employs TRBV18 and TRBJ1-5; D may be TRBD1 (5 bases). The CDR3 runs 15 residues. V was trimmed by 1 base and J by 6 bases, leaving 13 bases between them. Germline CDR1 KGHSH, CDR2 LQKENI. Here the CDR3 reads CASSPLGGESQPQHF. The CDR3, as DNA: TGTGCCAGCTCACCACTTGGAGGGGAAAGTCAGCCCCAGCATTTT.

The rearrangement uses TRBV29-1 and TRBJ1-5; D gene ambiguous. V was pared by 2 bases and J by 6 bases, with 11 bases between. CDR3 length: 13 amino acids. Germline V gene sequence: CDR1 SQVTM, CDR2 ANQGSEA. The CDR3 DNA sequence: TGCAGCGTTGAAACGTGGGTGGGTCAGCCCCAGCATTTT. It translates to CSVETWVGQPQHF.

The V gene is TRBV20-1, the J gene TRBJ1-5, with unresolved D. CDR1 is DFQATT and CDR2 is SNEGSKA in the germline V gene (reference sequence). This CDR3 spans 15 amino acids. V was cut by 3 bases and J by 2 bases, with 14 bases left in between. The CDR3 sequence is CSASTAAGGNQPQHF. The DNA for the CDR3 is TGCAGTGCTAGTACGGCAGCCGGAGGCAATCAGCCCCAGCATTTT.

CDR3 coding DNA: TGTGCCAGCAGTACCGGGACTGCCGCTGGGGATGAGCAGTTCTTC. Amino acid sequence: CASSTGTAAGDEQFF. The V and J genes are TRBV28 and TRBJ2-1; TRBD2 might be the D (6 bases). Germline-derived CDR1 and CDR2 are MDHEN and SYDVKM. Trimming shortened V by 5 bases and J by 8 bases, and 19 bases separated the two germline ends. CDR3 size: 15 residues.

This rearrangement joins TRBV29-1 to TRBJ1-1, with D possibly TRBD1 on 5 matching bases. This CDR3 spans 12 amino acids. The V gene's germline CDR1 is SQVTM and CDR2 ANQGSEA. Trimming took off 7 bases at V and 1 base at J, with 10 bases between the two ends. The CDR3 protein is CSAGRENTEAFF. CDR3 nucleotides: TGCAGCGCAGGGAGGGAGAACACTGAAGCTTTCTTT. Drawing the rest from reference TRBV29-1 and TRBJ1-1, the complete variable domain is SAVISQKPSRDICQRGTSLTIQCQVDSQVTMMFWYRQQPGQSLTLIATANQGSEATYESGFVIDKFPISRPNLTFSTLTVSNMSPEDSSIYLCSAGRENTEAFFGQGTRLTVV.

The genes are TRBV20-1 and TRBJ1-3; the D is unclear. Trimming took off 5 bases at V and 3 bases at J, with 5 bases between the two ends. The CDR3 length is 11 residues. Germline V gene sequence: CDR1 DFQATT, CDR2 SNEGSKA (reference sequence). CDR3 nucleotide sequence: TGCAGTGCTGCCATTGGAAACACCATATATTTT. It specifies CSAAIGNTIYF.

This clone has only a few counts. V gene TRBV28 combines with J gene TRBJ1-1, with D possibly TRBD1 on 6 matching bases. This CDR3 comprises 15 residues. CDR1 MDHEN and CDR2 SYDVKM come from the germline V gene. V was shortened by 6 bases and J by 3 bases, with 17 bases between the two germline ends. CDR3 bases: TGTGCCAGCAGAACGACGGCAAGGGGGTACACTGAAGCTTTCTTT. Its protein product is CASRTTARGYTEAFF. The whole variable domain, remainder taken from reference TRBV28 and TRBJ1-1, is DVKVTQSSRYLVKRTGEKVFLECVQDMDHENMFWYRQDPGLGLRLIYFSYDVKMKEKGDIPEGYSVSREKKERFSLILESASTNQTSMYLCASRTTARGYTEAFFGQGTRLTVV.

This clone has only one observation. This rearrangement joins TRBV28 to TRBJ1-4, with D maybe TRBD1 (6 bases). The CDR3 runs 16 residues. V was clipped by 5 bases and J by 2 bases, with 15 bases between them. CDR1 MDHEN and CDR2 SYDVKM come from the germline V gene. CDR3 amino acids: CASSTQFTGTNEKLFF. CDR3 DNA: TGTGCCAGCAGTACCCAATTCACAGGGACTAATGAAAAACTGTTTTTT.

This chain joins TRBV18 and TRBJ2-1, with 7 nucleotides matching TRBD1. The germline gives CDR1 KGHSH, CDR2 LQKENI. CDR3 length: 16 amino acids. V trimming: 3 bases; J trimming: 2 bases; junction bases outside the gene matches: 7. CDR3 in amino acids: CASSPSPDRAYNEQFF. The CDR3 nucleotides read TGTGCCAGCTCACCGTCCCCAGACAGGGCCTACAATGAGCAGTTCTTC.

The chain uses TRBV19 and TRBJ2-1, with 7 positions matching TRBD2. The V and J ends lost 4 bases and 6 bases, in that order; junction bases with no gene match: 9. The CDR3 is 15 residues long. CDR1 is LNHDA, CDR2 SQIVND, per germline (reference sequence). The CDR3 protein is CASSRSQGLPNEQFF. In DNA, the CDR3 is TGTGCCAGTAGTAGAAGCCAGGGACTACCCAATGAGCAGTTCTTC.

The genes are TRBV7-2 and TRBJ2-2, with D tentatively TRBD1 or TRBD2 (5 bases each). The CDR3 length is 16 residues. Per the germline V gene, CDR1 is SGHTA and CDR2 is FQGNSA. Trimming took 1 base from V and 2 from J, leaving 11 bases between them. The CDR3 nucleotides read TGTGCCAGCAGCTTAGTTTCGGGACCCAACACCGGGGAGCTGTTTTTT. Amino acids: CASSLVSGPNTGELFF.

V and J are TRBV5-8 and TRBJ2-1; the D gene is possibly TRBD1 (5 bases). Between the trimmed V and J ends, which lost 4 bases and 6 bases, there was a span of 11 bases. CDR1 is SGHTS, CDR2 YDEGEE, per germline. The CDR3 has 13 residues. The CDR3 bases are TGTGCCAGCAGCCCCCGGACATTCAATGAGCAGTTCTTC. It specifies CASSPRTFNEQFF.

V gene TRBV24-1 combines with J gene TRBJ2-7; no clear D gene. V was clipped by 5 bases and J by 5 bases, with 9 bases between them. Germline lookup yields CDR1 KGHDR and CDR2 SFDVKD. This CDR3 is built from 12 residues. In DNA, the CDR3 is TGTGCCACCAGTGCCCTCAACAACGAGCAGTACTTC. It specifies CATSALNNEQYF.

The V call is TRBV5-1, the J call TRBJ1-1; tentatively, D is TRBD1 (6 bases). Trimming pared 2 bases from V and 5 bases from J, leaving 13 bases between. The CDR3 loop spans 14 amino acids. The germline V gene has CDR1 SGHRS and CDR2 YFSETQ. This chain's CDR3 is CASSLSGAWTEAFF. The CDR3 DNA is TGCGCCAGCAGCTTATCAGGGGCGTGGACTGAAGCTTTCTTT.

The CDR3 is CASSYSWTGGTEAFF. The CDR3 DNA is TGTGCCAGCAGTTACTCCTGGACAGGGGGCACTGAAGCTTTCTTT. The genes are TRBV6-5 and TRBJ1-1; TRBD1 agrees at 10 bases. Germline lookup yields CDR1 MNHEY and CDR2 SVGAGI. Trimming at V came to 0 bases and at J to 4 bases, leaving 2 bases not matched to a gene. The CDR3 contains 15 residues.

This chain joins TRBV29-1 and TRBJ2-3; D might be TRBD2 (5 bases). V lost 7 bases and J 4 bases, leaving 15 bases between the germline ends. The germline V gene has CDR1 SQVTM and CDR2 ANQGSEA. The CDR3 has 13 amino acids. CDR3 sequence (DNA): TGCAGCGAGAGACATGGCGGGTCAGATACGCAGTATTTT. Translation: CSERHGGSDTQYF.

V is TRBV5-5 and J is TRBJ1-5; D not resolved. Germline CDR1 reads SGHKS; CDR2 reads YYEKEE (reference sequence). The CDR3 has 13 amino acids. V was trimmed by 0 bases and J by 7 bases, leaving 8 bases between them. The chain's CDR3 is CASSLGGRQPQHF. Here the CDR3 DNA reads TGTGCCAGCAGCTTGGGAGGGAGACAGCCCCAGCATTTT.

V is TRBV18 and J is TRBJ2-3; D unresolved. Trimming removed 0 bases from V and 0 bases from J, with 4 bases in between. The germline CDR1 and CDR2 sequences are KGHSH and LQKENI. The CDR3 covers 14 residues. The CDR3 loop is CASSPPFSTDTQYF. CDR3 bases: TGTGCCAGCTCACCACCCTTCAGCACAGATACGCAGTATTTT.

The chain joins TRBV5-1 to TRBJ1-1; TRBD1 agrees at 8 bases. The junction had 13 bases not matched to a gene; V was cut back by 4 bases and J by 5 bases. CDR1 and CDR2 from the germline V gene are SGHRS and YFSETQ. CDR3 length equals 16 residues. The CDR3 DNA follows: TGCGCCAGCAGCCCTTCCGGACAGGGTACTGGAACTGAAGCTTTCTTT. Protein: CASSPSGQGTGTEAFF. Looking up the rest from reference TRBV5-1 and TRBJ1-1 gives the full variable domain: KAGVTQTPRYLIKTRGQQVTLSCSPISGHRSVSWYQQTPGQGLQFLFEYFSETQRNKGNFPGRFSGRQFSNSRSEMNVSTLELGDSALYLCASSPSGQGTGTEAFFGQGTRLTVV.

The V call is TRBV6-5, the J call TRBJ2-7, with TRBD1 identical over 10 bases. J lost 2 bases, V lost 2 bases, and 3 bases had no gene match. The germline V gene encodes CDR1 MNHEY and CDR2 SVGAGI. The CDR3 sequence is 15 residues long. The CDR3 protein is CASSYRDRGPYEQYF. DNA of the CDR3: TGTGCCAGCAGTTACCGAGACAGGGGGCCCTACGAGCAGTACTTC.

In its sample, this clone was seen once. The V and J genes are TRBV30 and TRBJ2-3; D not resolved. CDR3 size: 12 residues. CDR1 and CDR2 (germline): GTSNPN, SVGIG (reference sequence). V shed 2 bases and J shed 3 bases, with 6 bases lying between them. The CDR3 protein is CAWSKGTDTQYF. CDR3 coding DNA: TGTGCCTGGAGTAAGGGAACAGATACGCAGTATTTT. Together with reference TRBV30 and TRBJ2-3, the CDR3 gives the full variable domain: SQTIHQWPATLVQPVGSPLSLECTVEGTSNPNLYWYRQAAGRGLQLLFYSVGIGQISSEVPQNLSASRPQDRQFILSSKKLLLSDSGFYLCAWSKGTDTQYFGPGTRLTVL.

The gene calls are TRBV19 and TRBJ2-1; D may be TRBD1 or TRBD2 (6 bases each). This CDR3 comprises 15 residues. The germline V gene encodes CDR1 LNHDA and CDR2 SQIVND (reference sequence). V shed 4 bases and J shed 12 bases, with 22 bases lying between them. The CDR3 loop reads CASSRDPMGGRGQFF. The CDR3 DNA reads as TGTGCCAGTAGTAGGGACCCTATGGGGGGCCGTGGGCAGTTCTTC.

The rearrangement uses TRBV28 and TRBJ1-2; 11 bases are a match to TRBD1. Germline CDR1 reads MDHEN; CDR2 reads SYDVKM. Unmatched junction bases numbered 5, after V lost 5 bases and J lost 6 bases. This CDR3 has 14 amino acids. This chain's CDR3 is CASSGTGGRDGYTF. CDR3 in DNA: TGTGCCAGCAGTGGGACAGGGGGACGGGATGGCTACACCTTC.

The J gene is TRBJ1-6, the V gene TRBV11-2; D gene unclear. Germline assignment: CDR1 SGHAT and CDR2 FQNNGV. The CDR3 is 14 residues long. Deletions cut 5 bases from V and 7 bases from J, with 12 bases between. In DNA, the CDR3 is TGTGCCAGCAGCCCAATCGAAGGGAATTCACCCCTCCACTTT. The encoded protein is CASSPIEGNSPLHF.